A selection of T cell receptor beta chains follows, all from one sample in a study of T cells in Graves' hyperthyroidism and ophthalmopathy. TCRdb called the multiplex PCR reads again in MiXCR, with one record for every CDR3 protein. The sample holds about 400,000 distinct CDR3 sequences, 15% to 18% seen once. The material sequenced was blood. Receptor source: a woman between 18 and 29 years old with Graves' hyperthyroidism. The CDR3 runs from the conserved cysteine through the conserved F or W. Fields, in order: J gene, CDR3 length, D gene, clone size, V gene, CDR3 DNA, CDR3 protein. D genes are given only for firm matches. A row's size may be missing; if present it is once, few, many or a size class.

J: TRBJ2-7; length: 14; D: .; size: many; V: TRBV19; DNA: TGTGCCAGTAGTCCATGGACTGAGTACTACGAGCAGTACTTC; CDR3: CASSPWTEYYEQYF
J: TRBJ1-2; length: 14; D: .; size: .; V: TRBV3-1; DNA: TGTGCCAGCAGCCCAGCCAACGCTGGCTATGGCTACACCTTC; CDR3: CASSPANAGYGYTF
J: TRBJ2-5; length: 14; D: .; size: many; V: TRBV5-6; DNA: TGTGCCAGCAGCCTCGCCGAGGTCTGGGAGACCCAGTACTTC; CDR3: CASSLAEVWETQYF
J: TRBJ2-3; length: 15; D: .; size: .; V: TRBV10-3; DNA: TGTGCCATCAGGATAGGACTGACCTACACAGATACGCAGTATTTT; CDR3: CAIRIGLTYTDTQYF
J: TRBJ1-2; length: 14; D: TRBD1; size: many; V: TRBV27; DNA: TGTGCCAGCAGTTCCACAGGGGCTTACTATGGCTACACCTTC; CDR3: CASSSTGAYYGYTF
J: TRBJ2-7; length: 16; D: .; size: many; V: TRBV5-1; DNA: TGCGCCAGCAGCTTCACAGGAATTGGTCGGACCGACGAGCAGTACTTC; CDR3: CASSFTGIGRTDEQYF
J: TRBJ2-3; length: 12; D: TRBD2; size: many; V: TRBV12-5; DNA: TGTGCTAGTGGCCAGCGGGAGGAGGCGCAGTATTTT; CDR3: CASGQREEAQYF
J: TRBJ1-5; length: 13; D: TRBD1; size: .; V: TRBV20-1; DNA: TGCAGTGCTGTGCCACAGGGGGATCAGCCCCAGCATTTT; CDR3: CSAVPQGDQPQHF
J: TRBJ1-1; length: 13; D: TRBD1; size: many; V: TRBV11-2; DNA: TGTGCCAGCAGCTCCACACAGGGGGCTGAAGCTTTCTTT; CDR3: CASSSTQGAEAFF
J: TRBJ1-4; length: 13; D: TRBD1; size: once; V: TRBV6-2/TRBV6-3; DNA: TGTGCCACCAAGGAGACAGGGCACGAAAAACTGTTTTTT; CDR3: CATKETGHEKLFF
J: TRBJ2-3; length: 16; D: TRBD1; size: .; V: TRBV6-1; DNA: TGTGCCAGCAGTGAAGCTCCGGGACAGGGGGCAGATACGCAGTATTTT; CDR3: CASSEAPGQGADTQYF
J: TRBJ2-5; length: 13; D: .; size: many; V: TRBV12-3/TRBV12-4; DNA: TGTGCCAGCAGTCCCCTAGTAATGGAGACCCAGTACTTC; CDR3: CASSPLVMETQYF
J: TRBJ1-5; length: 13; D: .; size: many; V: TRBV6-1; DNA: TGTGCCAGCAGTGAAGCGAAATATCAGCCCCAGCATTTT; CDR3: CASSEAKYQPQHF
J: TRBJ2-3; length: 16; D: TRBD1; size: many; V: TRBV28; DNA: TGTGCCAGCAACGCCCCAGGGGGTCTACTCACAGATACGCAGTATTTT; CDR3: CASNAPGGLLTDTQYF
J: TRBJ1-1; length: 16; D: .; size: many; V: TRBV12-5; DNA: TGTGCTAGTGGTTTGGTACGAGCCAGGGAGGACACTGAAGCTTTCTTT; CDR3: CASGLVRAREDTEAFF
J: TRBJ2-5; length: 15; D: .; size: .; V: TRBV6-5; DNA: TGTGCCAGCAGTTACTCGATACGGGAACAAGTGACCCAGTACTTC; CDR3: CASSYSIREQVTQYF
J: TRBJ1-4; length: 16; D: .; size: many; V: TRBV5-1; DNA: TGCGCCAGCAGCTTGGGAGGCGGGGATGGACGGGAAAAACTGTTTTTT; CDR3: CASSLGGGDGREKLFF
J: TRBJ2-7; length: 15; D: TRBD2; size: .; V: TRBV7-3; DNA: TGTGCCAGCAGCTTAACGCTAGCGGGGGGCTACGAGCAGTACTTC; CDR3: CASSLTLAGGYEQYF
J: TRBJ2-5; length: 14; D: TRBD1; size: many; V: TRBV9; DNA: TGTGCCAGCAGCGCGGGACAGGGGGCTGGCGACCAGTACTTC; CDR3: CASSAGQGAGDQYF
J: TRBJ2-3; length: 17; D: TRBD2; size: many; V: TRBV9; DNA: TGTGCCAGCAGCGTCGGAGGGACTAGCGGACCACAGATTGCGCAGTATTTT; CDR3: CASSVGGTSGPQIAQYF
J: TRBJ1-3; length: 12; D: .; size: .; V: TRBV20-1; DNA: TGCAGTGCTCGGGACAATGGAAACACCATATATTTT; CDR3: CSARDNGNTIYF
J: TRBJ2-1; length: 13; D: .; size: many; V: TRBV7-9; DNA: TGTGCCAGCAGCCCCTACTCTAGTGGTGAGCAGTTCTTC; CDR3: CASSPYSSGEQFF
J: TRBJ2-7; length: 14; D: .; size: many; V: TRBV3-1; DNA: TGTGCCAGCAGCCCGAGGAGGGGGGCCTACGAGCAGTACTTC; CDR3: CASSPRRGAYEQYF
J: TRBJ2-3; length: 14; D: .; size: few; V: TRBV2; DNA: TGTGCCAGCAGCGGGTTCGCACCGACAGATACGCAGTATTTT; CDR3: CASSGFAPTDTQYF
J: TRBJ2-1; length: 20; D: TRBD2; size: many; V: TRBV7-3; DNA: TGTGCCAGCAGCTTATATAGGGGGGGCGGGACTAGCGGGACCTACAATGAGCAGTTCTTC; CDR3: CASSLYRGGGTSGTYNEQFF
J: TRBJ2-2; length: 20; D: TRBD1; size: many; V: TRBV5-1; DNA: TGCGCCAGCAGCTACCCGATGACCCCGGGACAGCCAACGAACACCGGGGAGCTGTTTTTT; CDR3: CASSYPMTPGQPTNTGELFF
J: TRBJ2-7; length: 15; D: TRBD2; size: many; V: TRBV12-3/TRBV12-4; DNA: TGTGCCAGCAGACTTAGCGGGGTAGGCTCCTACGAGCAGTACTTC; CDR3: CASRLSGVGSYEQYF
J: TRBJ2-7; length: 15; D: .; size: .; V: TRBV19; DNA: TGTGCCAGTAGTAATGGTCCCGGGAGCTCCTACGAGCAGTACTTC; CDR3: CASSNGPGSSYEQYF
J: TRBJ2-2; length: 17; D: TRBD2; size: many; V: TRBV19; DNA: TGTGCCAGTATGGGAGGCGGGGGAGAAGGGAACACCGGGGAGCTGTTTTTT; CDR3: CASMGGGGEGNTGELFF
J: TRBJ2-2; length: 17; D: TRBD2; size: many; V: TRBV27; DNA: TGTGCCAGCAGTTTACGGACTAGCGGAGTGAACACCGGGGAGCTGTTTTTT; CDR3: CASSLRTSGVNTGELFF
J: TRBJ2-1; length: 15; D: TRBD2; size: many; V: TRBV9; DNA: TGTGCCAGCAATGTTGAAGCGGGAGTTGGGGCGGAGCAGTTCTTC; CDR3: CASNVEAGVGAEQFF
J: TRBJ1-1; length: 15; D: .; size: .; V: TRBV7-8; DNA: TGTGCCAGCAGCTTAAGGGGCAGGGAGAACACTGAAGCTTTCTTT; CDR3: CASSLRGRENTEAFF
J: TRBJ1-1; length: 13; D: .; size: many; V: TRBV6-6; DNA: TGTGCCAGCAGTTACTCCTGGAACACTGAAGCTTTCTTT; CDR3: CASSYSWNTEAFF
J: TRBJ2-7; length: 14; D: TRBD1; size: many; V: TRBV20-1; DNA: TGCAGTGCTAGAGTTGGGACAGGGGGAAGCGAGCAGTACTTC; CDR3: CSARVGTGGSEQYF
J: TRBJ2-7; length: 13; D: .; size: few; V: TRBV28; DNA: TGTGCCAGCAGTTTTAGTGACGGCTACGAGCAGTACTTC; CDR3: CASSFSDGYEQYF
J: TRBJ2-2; length: 14; D: .; size: .; V: TRBV27; DNA: TGTGCCAGCAGTTTACGAACCTACACCGGGGAGCTGTTTTTT; CDR3: CASSLRTYTGELFF
J: TRBJ2-3; length: 14; D: TRBD2; size: many; V: TRBV20-1; DNA: TGCAGTGCCCGAGTTGGCGGGAGTCGAGATACGCAGTATTTT; CDR3: CSARVGGSRDTQYF